Each of the 11 T cell receptor beta chains below was sequenced from the same sample in a study of blood T cell repertoires in COVID-19. Measured with immunoSEQ multiplex PCR; TCRdb has only the in-frame clones, and not every one. The sample contains about 120,000 clones, around 91% of which appear only once. Sequenced sample: peripheral blood. These receptor sequences come from a man in his 70s with active or convalescent COVID-19.

This clone was picked up one time. V is TRBV19 and J is TRBJ1-4; maybe TRBD1 (6 bases). Germline CDR1 LNHDA, CDR2 SQIVND (reference sequence). This CDR3 has 16 residues. Trimming removed 6 bases at V and 0 bases at J, with 14 bases between. The CDR3 DNA sequence: TGTGCCAGTAGCCGACAGGCAACTGCAACTAATGAAAAACTGTTTTTT. It codes for CASSRQATATNEKLFF.

J is TRBJ1-6 and V is TRBV3-1 (or the pseudogene TRBV3-2), with D possibly being TRBD1 (5 bases). The germline V and J ends were trimmed by 1 base and 0 bases, with 22 bases remaining between them. In germline, CDR1 is LGHDT, CDR2 YNNKEL (reference sequence). The length of the CDR3 is 21 residues. CDR3 DNA sequence: TGTGCCAGCAGCCAAGCGGAAGTGACAGCCAGCCCCAGCTCCTATAATTCACCCCTCCACTTT. Its protein is CASSQAEVTASPSSYNSPLHF.

The V and J genes are TRBV19 and TRBJ2-3; possible D gene TRBD2, 6 bases. Trimming took off 5 bases at V and 4 bases at J, with 10 bases between the two ends. The V gene's germline CDR1 is LNHDA and CDR2 SQIVND (reference sequence). The CDR3 runs to 13 residues. CDR3: CASSGGLSDTQYF. CDR3 nucleotide sequence: TGTGCCAGTAGTGGGGGACTGTCAGATACGCAGTATTTT.

This rearrangement joins TRBV27 to TRBJ1-1; 9 nucleotides agree with TRBD1. Germline trimming cut 6 bases from V and 1 base from J; bases unmatched to any gene: 9. Germline V gives CDR1 MNHEY, CDR2 SMNVEV (reference sequence). CDR3 length: 16 residues. Here the CDR3 DNA reads TGTGCCAGCAGAGCTCGTGTGACAGGGGGGAACACTGAAGCTTTCTTT. It yields the protein CASRARVTGGNTEAFF.

This clone was found once. The chain joins TRBV21-1 to TRBJ2-7; the DNA was not compared with TRBD1, the D call given in the table. TRBV21-1 is flagged as a pseudogene. The CDR3 is 11 residues long. DNA for the CDR3: TGTGCCAGCAGCGGGCTGTACGAGCAGTACTTC. This gives the protein CASSGLYEQYF.

This clone was picked up a small number of times. V gene TRBV4-2 combines with J gene TRBJ1-2; 7 nucleotides match TRBD1. The trim removed 0 bases at V and 5 bases at J, leaving 6 bases unmatched. CDR1 is LGHNA, CDR2 YNFKEQ, per germline. This CDR3 is built from 15 residues. The CDR3 region has the DNA TGTGCCAGCAGCCAAGATAAGACAGGGCGGTATGGCTACACCTTC. Amino acid sequence: CASSQDKTGRYGYTF.

The CDR3, as DNA: TGTGCCAGTAGTGACCGACAGGGGCTGCCTCAAGAGACCCAGTACTTC. Translated, it gives CASSDRQGLPQETQYF. J is TRBJ2-5 and V is TRBV19, with 8 positions matching TRBD1. The CDR3 extends over 16 amino acids. Germline CDR1 and CDR2: LNHDA and SQIVND (reference sequence). The junction had 10 bases not matched to a gene; V was cut back by 5 bases and J by 2 bases.

The chain carries TRBV29-1 and TRBJ2-7; the D gene is possibly TRBD1 (6 bases). This CDR3 spans 10 amino acids. V lost 5 bases, J lost 6 bases, and 8 bases lay in between. Germline loops: CDR1 SQVTM, CDR2 ANQGSEA. The CDR3 DNA reads TGCAGCGTTAGGACAGTCGAGCAGTACTTC. This codes for CSVRTVEQYF.

The chain links TRBV9 to TRBJ2-7; D is unclear. This CDR3 spans 15 amino acids. The V gene lost 0 bases and the J gene lost 2 bases, with 12 bases spanning the gap. The germline CDR1 and CDR2 sequences are SGDLS and YYNGEE. CDR3 region: CASSVGRTGTYEQYF. The CDR3 nucleotides are TGTGCCAGCAGCGTAGGGAGAACCGGCACCTACGAGCAGTACTTC.

The V gene is TRBV27, the J gene TRBJ1-1; a weak D match, TRBD1 (6 bases). The germline V and J ends were trimmed by 7 bases and 4 bases, with 16 bases remaining between them. CDR1 is MNHEY, CDR2 SMNVEV, per germline (reference sequence). The CDR3 has 14 amino acids. The CDR3 region has the DNA TGTGCCAGCACCAAATCGTTCAGGGGCACTGAAGCTTTCTTT. This sequence encodes CASTKSFRGTEAFF.

The chain carries TRBV9 and TRBJ2-1; 7 nucleotides line up with TRBD2. Trimming cost V 3 bases and J 1 base; bases outside gene matches: 10. This CDR3 contains 17 residues. In germline, CDR1 is SGDLS, CDR2 YYNGEE. The DNA of the CDR3 is TGTGCCAGCAGCGAACCAAGGGGAGGGCCGTCCTACAATGAGCAGTTCTTC. The encoded protein is CASSEPRGGPSYNEQFF.